The 8 T cell receptor beta chains reported below all come from one sample, sequenced in a study of T cell repertoires in cytomegalovirus infection. Each CDR3 protein is one row after TCRdb ran MiXCR on the reads. The repertoire holds roughly 630,000 distinct CDR3 sequences, with roughly 24% as singletons. What was sequenced was CD8+ T cells from PBMCs. The receptors were sampled from a human donor in good health (CMV status not recorded). Some clones in this sample may be carry-over from other donors' samples.

The V call is TRBV7-2, the J call TRBJ1-2; TRBD1 is a possible D gene (5 bases). Trimming removed 3 bases from V and 8 bases from J, with 13 bases in between. Looked up from germline, CDR1 is SGHTA and CDR2 is FQGNSA. This CDR3 spans 13 amino acids. The CDR3 protein is CASSLEGIRGYTF. The CDR3 DNA reads TGTGCCAGCAGCTTGGAGGGGATACGGGGCTACACCTTC.

This clonotype was counted between two and nine times. The chain links TRBV6-1 to TRBJ2-3, with 8 bases matching TRBD2. The V gene end was trimmed by 2 bases and the J gene end by 4 bases; junction bases not matched to a gene: 8. Germline V gene lookup returns CDR1 MNHNS and CDR2 SASEGT. This CDR3 region has 16 residues. The CDR3 protein is CASSESRSGGADTQYF. The DNA of the CDR3 is TGTGCCAGCAGTGAATCCCGGAGCGGGGGTGCAGATACGCAGTATTTT.

The chain links TRBV4-1 to TRBJ1-3; D gene ambiguous. Trimming shortened V by 4 bases and J by 2 bases, and 6 bases separated the two germline ends. CDR1 MGHRA and CDR2 YSYEKL come from the germline V gene. The CDR3 is made up of 13 amino acids. The CDR3 here is CASSLNPGNTIYF. The CDR3 bases are TGCGCCAGCAGCCTAAATCCTGGAAACACCATATATTTT.

The V gene is TRBV7-9, the J gene TRBJ2-5; the match to TRBD1 covers 8 bases. Germline lookup yields CDR1 SEHNR and CDR2 FQNEAQ (reference sequence). The CDR3 sequence is 19 residues long. Trimming cost V 0 bases and J 0 bases; bases outside gene matches: 12. CDR3 amino acids: CASSLAYYSGTGHQETQYF. CDR3 in DNA: TGTGCCAGCAGCTTAGCCTATTACTCCGGGACAGGTCACCAAGAGACCCAGTACTTC.

The chain is built from TRBV7-9 and TRBJ1-4; no definite D call. Trimming stripped 6 bases from V and 0 bases from J, with 17 bases between. Germline V gene sequence: CDR1 SEHNR, CDR2 FQNEAQ (reference sequence). The CDR3 consists of 17 residues. The CDR3 coding sequence is TGTGCCAGCAGTCCTGGTGCGGCCGGGACAACTAATGAAAAACTGTTTTTT. Protein: CASSPGAAGTTNEKLFF.

This clonotype has at least ten counts. The chain is built from TRBV12-3 or TRBV12-4 and TRBJ2-1, with TRBD2 as a possible D gene (5 bases). The CDR3 totals 14 residues. V lost 5 bases and J lost 9, with 17 bases in between. The CDR3, as DNA: TGTGCCAGCAGTCCCCGATCCTACGCGGGTGAGCAGTTCTTC. Translated: CASSPRSYAGEQFF.

This clonotype has a count of ten or more. The genes are TRBV7-8 and TRBJ1-1; tentative D call: TRBD1 (6 bases). The germline V and J ends were trimmed by 5 bases and 4 bases, with 20 bases remaining between them. Germline lookup yields CDR1 SGHVS and CDR2 FQNEAQ. The CDR3 runs 16 residues. CDR3 bases: TGTGCCAGCAGCACCCCTGAGGGGGGAGGGGGCACTGAAGCTTTCTTT. Its translation: CASSTPEGGGGTEAFF.

The genes are TRBV7-9 and TRBJ2-7; the D gene is possibly TRBD1 (6 bases). The germline gives CDR1 SEHNR, CDR2 FQNEAQ (reference sequence). Trimming shortened V by 6 bases and J by 1 base, and 22 bases separated the two germline ends. The CDR3 sequence is 17 residues long. The CDR3: CASSHRIGQKGSYEQYF. CDR3 coding DNA: TGTGCCAGCAGTCATAGGATCGGACAGAAAGGGTCCTACGAGCAGTACTTC.